The sequence of this T cell receptor beta chain was determined in a study of blood T cell repertoires in COVID-19. Looking at the study overall: Sites in the United States, Italy and Spain provided acute and convalescent COVID-19 samples.

Repertoires were generated with immunoSEQ multiplex PCR, while TCRdb's copy carries only in-frame clones and drops some. Of around 230,000 clones listed, roughly 91% were seen once; the top ten hold around 3.7%. The CDR3 runs to 15 residues. The germline V gene encodes CDR1 LNHDA and CDR2 SQIVND (reference sequence). V gave up 7 bases and J gave up 6 bases, with 21 bases separating them. The rearrangement uses TRBV19 and TRBJ1-2; a weak D match, TRBD1 (5 bases). Sequenced input: PBMCs or T cells enriched from blood (not recorded which). This receptor was obtained from a woman aged 25 to 39 with acute COVID-19. DNA of the CDR3: TGTGCCAGTACCAGTATAGGCGGGGCTGGGCATGGCTACACCTTC. Translated: CASTSIGGAGHGYTF.